Listed below are T cell receptor beta chains from one sample, sequenced in a study of cytomegalovirus exposure and HLA in healthy donors. TCRdb's table, derived via immunoSEQ multiplex PCR, lists solely in-frame clones and lacks some. The data contain roughly 110,000 clones, about four fifths of them singletons. Source material: PBMCs. These receptors all stem from a woman between 45 and 60 years old in good health and CMV-seropositive. Each CDR3 is given with its conserved first and last residue. Each record gives: J gene, V gene, CDR3 protein.

TRBJ1-2	TRBV6-1	CASSESSYGYTF
TRBJ1-5	TRBV28	CASSSPGQGASHQPQHF
TRBJ1-5	TRBV5-3	CARSKKGQCNQPQHF
TRBJ2-1	TRBV5-1	CASSERGGFNEQFF
TRBJ1-6	TRBV18	CASSPRQLSSYNSPLHF
TRBJ2-1	TRBV7-7	CASSTSSYNEQFF
TRBJ2-5	TRBV5-1	CASSLDGTAIETQYF
TRBJ2-3	TRBV5-1	CASSLGAGGTDTQYF
TRBJ1-2	TRBV11-2	CASSLGANSYGYTF
TRBJ1-2	TRBV5-1	CASSLDSGSGGYTF
TRBJ2-2	TRBV10-3	CAISELGQSDTGELFF
TRBJ1-1	TRBV2	CASSEVRGTEAFF
TRBJ2-1	TRBV5-1	CASSLGTSFNEQFF
TRBJ1-1	TRBV27	CASNRGPVGTEAFF
TRBJ1-3	TRBV10-2	CASSDGGSGNTIYF
TRBJ2-2	TRBV7-6	CASSLAGTGGNTGELFF
TRBJ2-5	TRBV18	CASSPLMRETQYF
TRBJ2-1	TRBV7-6	CASSPAGSYNEQFF
TRBJ1-2	TRBV11-2	CASSQQETNYGYTF
TRBJ1-4	TRBV29-1	CSVALSRGNEKLFF
TRBJ1-5	TRBV6-6	CASRTGTGMNQPQHF
TRBJ1-4	TRBV5-5	CASSLADEKLFF
-	TRBV9	CASSVGESTFYEQYF
TRBJ1-1	TRBV11-2	CASSLAGALNTEAFF
TRBJ2-1	TRBV13	CASSLAGLAGPNEQFF
TRBJ2-6	TRBV28	CASSYIFEAEGSGANVLTF
TRBJ2-7	TRBV5-6	CASSYGQGAREQYF
TRBJ2-3	TRBV25-1	CASSLLQGGSTATQYF
TRBJ2-1	TRBV9	CASSVDGDTYNEQFF
TRBJ1-5	TRBV10-1	CASLTGQNQPQHF
TRBJ1-2	TRBV5-1	CASSLAAGGHGGYTF
TRBJ1-3	TRBV7-2	CASSQRQGALSGNTIYF
TRBJ2-7	TRBV7-2	CASSLRQGWVEQYF
TRBJ2-5	TRBV9	CASSPGITQETQYF
TRBJ1-2	TRBV4-2	CASSLSGDSRYGYTF
TRBJ2-7	TRBV6-5	CASTDRGYEQYF
TRBJ2-7	TRBV27	CASSTGDPLKIYEQYF
TRBJ1-4	TRBV9	CASSPGTGYEKLFF
TRBJ1-1	TRBV7-2	CASSFGGRLNTEAFF
TRBJ2-7	TRBV29-1	CSVEDFGGEQYF
TRBJ1-2	TRBV2	CASSEGWSGRYGYTF
TRBJ2-7	TRBV7-8	CASSLEGLAVYEQYF
TRBJ1-1	TRBV18	CASFGVGTEAFF
TRBJ2-7	TRBV21-1	CASSSTTTVSYEQYF
TRBJ2-1	TRBV18	CASSEFGTGAYNEQFF
TRBJ1-1	TRBV7-2	CASSPWTVNTEAFF
TRBJ2-7	TRBV4-1	CASSQPRDRGLVQYF
TRBJ1-2	TRBV5-1	CASSWSVTGRNYGYTF
TRBJ1-2	TRBV7-6	CASSLWTGGDPNGYTF
TRBJ2-1	TRBV4-3	CASSQAAGANEQFF
TRBJ2-1	TRBV7-3	CASSPGLDSYNEQFF
TRBJ2-1	TRBV4-2	CASSQDYRDNEQFF
TRBJ1-5	TRBV6-6	CASATGVSSQHF
TRBJ1-5	TRBV15	CATSREQGDNQPQHF
TRBJ2-7	TRBV5-5	CASSPPRPGQRSSYEQYF
TRBJ1-6	TRBV28	CASNLISGTWDSPLHF
TRBJ1-1	TRBV27	CASSHPLGTGEAFF
TRBJ1-5	TRBV7-2	CASSPGGAGRNVQPQHF
TRBJ2-7	TRBV28	CASRDRTGSGSEQYF